The 27 T cell receptor beta chains below were found in one sample sequenced in a study of cytomegalovirus exposure and HLA in healthy donors. Clones were sequenced by immunoSEQ multiplex PCR, and TCRdb holds only the in-frame ones, with some missing. The table includes about 55,000 clones, more than 80% detected once. Sequenced: PBMCs. These receptors all come from a man between 18 and 35 years old in good health and CMV-seronegative.

This clone is a singleton in its sample. The chain has TRBV18 and TRBJ2-7; possible D gene TRBD1, 5 bases. The CDR3 spans 14 residues. CDR1 and CDR2 (germline): KGHSH, LQKENI. V was pared by 1 base and J by 6 bases, with 13 bases between. CDR3 loop: CASSPLIGAAEQYF. CDR3 in DNA: TGTGCCAGCTCACCACTAATAGGGGCAGCCGAGCAGTACTTC.

This chain links TRBV7-9 with TRBJ2-5; 7 bases agree with TRBD1. The CDR3 extends over 14 amino acids. V was pared by 4 bases and J by 1 base, with 3 bases of the junction left unmatched. The germline V gene encodes CDR1 SEHNR and CDR2 FQNEAQ (reference sequence). The CDR3 here is CASSSNRGQETQYF. CDR3 nucleotide sequence: TGTGCCAGCAGCTCCAACAGGGGCCAAGAGACCCAGTACTTC.

The chain is built from TRBV28 and TRBJ1-2; perhaps TRBD1 as D (6 bases). The CDR3 totals 13 residues. V was pared by 2 bases and J by 8 bases, with 12 bases between. Germline lookup yields CDR1 MDHEN and CDR2 SYDVKM. This CDR3 reads CASSLTGLGGYTF. The CDR3 coding sequence is TGTGCCAGCAGTTTAACAGGGCTGGGGGGCTACACCTTC.

This chain connects TRBV28 to TRBJ1-2; tentative D call: TRBD1 (5 bases). CDR3 length: 14 residues. Per germline, CDR1 MDHEN and CDR2 SYDVKM. Deletions cut 8 bases from V and 8 bases from J, with 21 bases between. The CDR3 nucleotides are TGTGCCAGCCGCACGGGGGACCTCGTAGGAGGCTACACCTTC. The encoded protein is CASRTGDLVGGYTF.

The chain combines TRBV28 with TRBJ2-1, with 8 bases lining up with TRBD2. V lost 5 bases, J lost 4 bases, and 19 bases stayed unmatched. The CDR3 runs to 19 residues. Germline V CDR1 and CDR2: MDHEN, SYDVKM. CDR3 DNA sequence: TGTGCCAGCAGTCGCCAGCGGGGGAGGAATCCCGTCTCTTACAATGAGCAGTTCTTC. Its translation: CASSRQRGRNPVSYNEQFF. The complete variable domain, with remaining parts taken from reference TRBV28 and TRBJ2-1, reads DVKVTQSSRYLVKRTGEKVFLECVQDMDHENMFWYRQDPGLGLRLIYFSYDVKMKEKGDIPEGYSVSREKKERFSLILESASTNQTSMYLCASSRQRGRNPVSYNEQFFGPGTRLTVL.

The V and J genes are TRBV15 and TRBJ2-3, with 10 bases matching TRBD2. Trimming took 3 bases from V and 2 from J; bases not matched to a gene: 17. CDR1 and CDR2 (germline): LNHNV, YYDKDF (reference sequence). The CDR3 sequence is 20 residues long. Written as DNA, the CDR3 is TGTGCCACCAGCAGTTCGGCTAGCGGGAGAATGGAGGGGGCCACAGATACGCAGTATTTT. This gives the protein CATSSSASGRMEGATDTQYF.

This clone came up once. The chain employs TRBV5-1 and TRBJ1-4, with D maybe TRBD1 (5 bases). V lost 0 bases, J lost 8 bases, and 11 bases lay in between. From germline, CDR1 is SGHRS and CDR2 YFSETQ. This CDR3 spans 14 amino acids. The CDR3 DNA reads as TGCGCCAGCAGCTTGGTGGGGGGATCCGAAAAACTGTTTTTT. It encodes CASSLVGGSEKLFF.

The chain has TRBV19 and TRBJ1-5, with 7 bases aligning to TRBD1. Germline loops: CDR1 LNHDA, CDR2 SQIVND (reference sequence). The V segment lost 6 bases and the J segment 8 bases; nucleotides outside the gene matches: 4. This CDR3 is 12 amino acids long. The DNA of the CDR3 is TGTGCCAGTAGAGAAGGGACAGAGCCCCAGCATTTT. It is translated as CASREGTEPQHF.

This rearrangement joins TRBV7-2 to TRBJ1-5, with unresolved D. V lost 5 bases, J lost 3 bases, and 5 bases lay in between. From germline, CDR1 is SGHTA and CDR2 FQGNSA. The CDR3 is 12 residues long. The CDR3 nucleotides read TGTGCCAGCAGCCCCTACAATCAGCCCCAGCATTTT. Its translation: CASSPYNQPQHF.

The chain recombines TRBV2 with TRBJ2-7, with 9 bases lining up with TRBD1. The CDR3 has 14 amino acids. Germline V lookup: CDR1 SNHLY, CDR2 FYNNEI. The junction had 5 bases not matched to a gene; V was cut back by 4 bases and J by 4 bases. Here the CDR3 DNA reads TGTGCCAGCAGTGGGGGACAGGGCTGGTACGAGCAGTACTTC. It specifies CASSGGQGWYEQYF.

The V gene is TRBV7-9, the J gene TRBJ2-1; 11 bases fit TRBD2. CDR1 and CDR2 (germline): SEHNR, FQNEAQ (reference sequence). The CDR3 totals 19 residues. Trimming took 5 bases from V and 6 from J; bases not matched to a gene: 18. Written as DNA, the CDR3 is TGTGCCAGCAGCCCTGGACAGGGCAAACTAGCGGGAGTGGTCAATGAGCAGTTCTTC. Its translation is CASSPGQGKLAGVVNEQFF.

This sequence joins TRBV29-1 and TRBJ2-1, with a possible D match to TRBD2 (6 bases). Trimming took 1 base from V and 2 from J, leaving 12 bases between them. The length of the CDR3 is 15 residues. Per the germline V gene, CDR1 is SQVTM and CDR2 is ANQGSEA. For the CDR3, the DNA is TGCAGCGTTGAAGGAACTAGCTCAACCTACAATGAGCAGTTCTTC. It translates to CSVEGTSSTYNEQFF.

This clone was detected only once. The rearrangement uses TRBV18 and TRBJ2-7, with D perhaps matching TRBD1 (5 bases). The germline V gene encodes CDR1 KGHSH and CDR2 LQKENI. The germline V and J ends were trimmed by 3 bases and 3 bases, with 15 bases remaining between them. The CDR3 extends over 15 amino acids. The CDR3, as DNA: TGTGCCAGCTCACCTCAAGGGGTAATTATCTACGAGCAGTACTTC. Translated, it gives CASSPQGVIIYEQYF.

The V and J genes are TRBV6-5 and TRBJ1-2, with TRBD1 as a possible D gene (5 bases). Germline V CDR1 and CDR2: MNHEY, SVGAGI. V lost 0 bases and J 4 bases, leaving 12 bases between the germline ends. CDR3 size: 15 residues. CDR3 sequence reads: CASSYSGRVAYGYTF. The CDR3 bases are TGTGCCAGCAGTTACTCGGGCAGGGTTGCCTATGGCTACACCTTC.

The chain uses TRBV7-2 and TRBJ2-7, with 8 bases fitting TRBD1. The V gene's germline CDR1 is SGHTA and CDR2 FQGNSA. After removal of 5 bases from V and 0 bases from J, the junction contained 9 bases not matched to a gene. The CDR3 runs 16 residues. CDR3 DNA: TGTGCCAGCAGCCCCTGGACAGGGCCAAGCTCCTACGAGCAGTACTTC. This codes for CASSPWTGPSSYEQYF. The full variable domain, completed using reference TRBV7-2 and TRBJ2-7, is GAGVSQSPSNKVTEKGKDVELRCDPISGHTALYWYRQSLGQGLEFLIYFQGNSAPDKSGLPSDRFSAERTGGSVSTLTIQRTQQEDSAVYLCASSPWTGPSSYEQYFGPGTRLTVT.

The chain is built from TRBV19 and TRBJ2-7; 7 nucleotides align to TRBD1. In germline, CDR1 is LNHDA, CDR2 SQIVND (reference sequence). This CDR3 spans 14 amino acids. With 5 bases clipped from V and 0 bases from J, the junction kept 4 bases outside the gene matches. CDR3 nucleotide sequence: TGTGCCAGTAGTGCGACAGGGACCTCCTACGAGCAGTACTTC. This translates into CASSATGTSYEQYF.

This clone came up once. The chain recombines TRBV11-2 with TRBJ2-5; TRBD2 matches 9 bases. This CDR3 comprises 16 residues. The V gene's germline CDR1 is SGHAT and CDR2 FQNNGV. V was clipped by 5 bases and J by 7 bases; unmatched bases: 14. DNA of the CDR3: TGTGCCAGCAGCCCCGGATCCGTTAGCGGGAGCGGGACCCAGTACTTC. This sequence encodes CASSPGSVSGSGTQYF. Complete variable domain (other parts from reference TRBV11-2 and TRBJ2-5): EAGVAQSPRYKIIEKRQSVAFWCNPISGHATLYWYQQILGQGPKLLIQFQNNGVVDDSQLPKDRFSAERLKGVDSTLKIQPAKLEDSAVYLCASSPGSVSGSGTQYFGPGTRLLVL.

This chain links TRBV4-2 with TRBJ2-1; 13 bases are a match to TRBD2. V gave up 0 bases and J gave up 9 bases; unmatched junction bases: 8. CDR3 length equals 17 residues. CDR1 and CDR2 from the germline V gene are LGHNA and YNFKEQ. CDR3 sequence: CASSQDTLAGGPGEQFF. The CDR3 DNA sequence: TGTGCCAGCAGCCAAGATACACTAGCGGGAGGGCCGGGTGAGCAGTTCTTC.

The chain couples TRBV5-1 to TRBJ2-3, with TRBD2 matching over 8 bases. V trimming: 3 bases; J trimming: 1 base; junction bases outside the gene matches: 7. The V gene's germline CDR1 is SGHRS and CDR2 YFSETQ. The CDR3 is made up of 16 amino acids. This CDR3 reads CASSWAGREGTDTQYF. For the CDR3, the DNA is TGCGCCAGCAGCTGGGCAGGGCGGGAGGGCACAGATACGCAGTATTTT.

V is TRBV7-6 and J is TRBJ2-7; possible D gene TRBD2, 6 bases. Germline CDR1 is SGHVS and CDR2 is FNYEAQ. This CDR3 has 13 amino acids. V was shortened by 6 bases and J by 3 bases, with 12 bases between the two germline ends. The CDR3 reads CASRSGENYEQYF. CDR3 coding DNA: TGTGCCAGCAGATCGGGAGAGAACTACGAGCAGTACTTC.

The chain has TRBV5-6 and TRBJ2-7; 12 nucleotides line up with TRBD2. The trim removed 3 bases at V and 2 bases at J, leaving 9 bases unmatched. The CDR3 has 17 residues. Germline CDR1 SGHDT, CDR2 YYEEEE. DNA of the CDR3: TGTGCCAGCAGCTGGGGGACTAGCGGGTCCATCACCTACGAGCAGTACTTC. This codes for CASSWGTSGSITYEQYF.

This sequence joins TRBV7-8 and TRBJ2-5; 8 bases align to TRBD2. Germline trimming cut 3 bases from V and 5 bases from J; bases unmatched to any gene: 5. The germline V gene encodes CDR1 SGHVS and CDR2 FQNEAQ. The CDR3 length is 14 residues. The CDR3 nucleotides are TGTGCCAGCAGCTTGGGACTAGTGGGCGAGACCCAGTACTTC. Its protein product is CASSLGLVGETQYF.

V gene TRBV27 combines with J gene TRBJ1-2; tentatively, D is TRBD1 (6 bases). With 2 bases removed from V and 6 bases from J, the gap between germline ends came to 16 bases. Germline V gene sequence: CDR1 MNHEY, CDR2 SMNVEV (reference sequence). There are 15 residues in the CDR3. In nucleotides, the CDR3 is TGTGCCAGCAGTTTAAAACGGGGGGGGCCGCATGGCTACACCTTC. Its protein product is CASSLKRGGPHGYTF.

This chain connects TRBV6-6 to TRBJ1-3; no definite D call. This CDR3 region has 16 residues. The germline gives CDR1 MNHNY, CDR2 SVGAGI (reference sequence). V was cut by 5 bases and J by 0 bases, with 14 bases left in between. The CDR3 bases are TGTGCCAGCAGTGCCGGACTGCAGAGCTCTGGAAACACCATATATTTT. Residues: CASSAGLQSSGNTIYF.

This sequence joins TRBV2 and TRBJ2-2; D possibly corresponds to TRBD2 (6 bases). The V gene's germline CDR1 is SNHLY and CDR2 FYNNEI. The V and J ends lost 5 bases and 2 bases respectively, with 18 bases between them. The CDR3 has 17 residues. CDR3 nucleotide sequence: TGTGCCAGCAGTACGCGCGCGGGACGGATTAACACCGGGGAGCTGTTTTTT. Residues: CASSTRAGRINTGELFF.

This chain joins TRBV1 and TRBJ1-5; TRBD1, as called in the table, went unchecked against the DNA. TRBV1 is a listed pseudogene. The CDR3 consists of 17 residues. The CDR3 sequence: CTSSQGTGGLPRQPQHF. As DNA, the CDR3 is TGCACCAGCAGCCAAGGGACAGGGGGTCTCCCGCGACAGCCCCAGCATTTT.

CDR3 region: CAWTVYGGVQETQYF. The CDR3 DNA is TGTGCCTGGACCGTCTATGGGGGGGTGCAAGAGACCCAGTACTTC. This rearrangement joins TRBV30 to TRBJ2-5; 7 bases fit TRBD2. There are 15 residues in the CDR3. The junction had 10 bases not matched to a gene; V was cut back by 4 bases and J by 2 bases. Germline CDR1 reads GTSNPN; CDR2 reads SVGIG (reference sequence).